This T cell receptor beta chain was sequenced during a study of blood T cell repertoires in COVID-19. Study overall: The analysed material was cDNA or gDNA that came from T cells, B-cell-depleted T cells, or PBMCs.

The CDR3 is 17 amino acids. CDR1 SGHTA and CDR2 FQGNSA come from the germline V gene. V lost 5 bases, J lost 2 bases, and 14 bases stayed unmatched. Original data processing: Estimates of nucleated cell counts were drawn from the amplification of reference gene primers. Generated by immunoSEQ multiplex PCR, the TCRdb table keeps only in-frame clones and is missing some. The V and J calls and clone size were taken over from that table, and D and trimming were inferred from the DNA. The profile shows approximately 300,000 clones, over 75% of them singletons. The sample comprised peripheral blood. The V gene is TRBV7-2, the J gene TRBJ2-7; 8 bases fit TRBD1. The TCR originated in a woman in her twenties or thirties with COVID-19, enrolled during active disease. The CDR3 coding sequence is TGTGCCAGCAGCCCTCGGGCCGGACAGGGTTCTCCCTACGAGCAGTACTTC. Protein product: CASSPRAGQGSPYEQYF.